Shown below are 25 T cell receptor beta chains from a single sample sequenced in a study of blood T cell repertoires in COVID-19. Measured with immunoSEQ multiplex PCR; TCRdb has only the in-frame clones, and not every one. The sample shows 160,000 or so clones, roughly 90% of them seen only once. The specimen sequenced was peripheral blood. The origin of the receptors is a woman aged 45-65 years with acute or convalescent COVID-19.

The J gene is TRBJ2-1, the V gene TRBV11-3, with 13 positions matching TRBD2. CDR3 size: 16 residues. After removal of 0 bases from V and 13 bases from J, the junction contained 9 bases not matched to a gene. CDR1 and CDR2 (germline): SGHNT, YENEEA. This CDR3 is CASSLEGLAGTSPQFF. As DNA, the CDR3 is TGTGCCAGCAGCTTAGAGGGACTAGCGGGGACGTCCCCCCAGTTCTTC.

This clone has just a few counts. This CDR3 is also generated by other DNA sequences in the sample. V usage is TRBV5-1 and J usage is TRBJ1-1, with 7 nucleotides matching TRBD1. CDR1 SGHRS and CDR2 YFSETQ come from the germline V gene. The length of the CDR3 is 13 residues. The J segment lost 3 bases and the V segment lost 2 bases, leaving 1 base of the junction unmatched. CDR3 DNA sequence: TGCGCCAGCAGCTTTACAGGGGACACTGAAGCTTTCTTT. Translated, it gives CASSFTGDTEAFF.

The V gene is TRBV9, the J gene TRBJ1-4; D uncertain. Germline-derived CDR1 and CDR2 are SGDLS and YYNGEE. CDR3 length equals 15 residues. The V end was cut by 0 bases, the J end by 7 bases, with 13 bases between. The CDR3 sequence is CASSVGALSPEKLFF. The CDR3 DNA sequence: TGTGCCAGCAGCGTAGGGGCCCTCAGCCCTGAAAAACTGTTTTTT. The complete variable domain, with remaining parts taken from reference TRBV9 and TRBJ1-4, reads DSGVTQTPKHLITATGQRVTLRCSPRSGDLSVYWYQQSLDQGLQFLIQYYNGEERAKGNILERFSAQQFPDLHSELNLSSLELGDSALYFCASSVGALSPEKLFFGSGTQLSVL.

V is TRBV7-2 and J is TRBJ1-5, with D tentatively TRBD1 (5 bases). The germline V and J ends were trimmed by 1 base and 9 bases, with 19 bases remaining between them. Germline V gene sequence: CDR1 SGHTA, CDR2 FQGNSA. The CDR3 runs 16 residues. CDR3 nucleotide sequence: TGTGCCAGCAGCTTAGTCTCAGGGCAGGGTGCAGGGCCCCAGCATTTT. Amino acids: CASSLVSGQGAGPQHF.

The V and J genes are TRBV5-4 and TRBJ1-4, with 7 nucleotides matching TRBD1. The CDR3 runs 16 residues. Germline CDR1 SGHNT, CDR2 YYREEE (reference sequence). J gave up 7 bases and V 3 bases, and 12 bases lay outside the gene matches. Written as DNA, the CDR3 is TGTGCCAGCAGCTCTAACAGGGGTTCCCAGTCTGAAAAACTGTTTTTT. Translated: CASSSNRGSQSEKLFF.

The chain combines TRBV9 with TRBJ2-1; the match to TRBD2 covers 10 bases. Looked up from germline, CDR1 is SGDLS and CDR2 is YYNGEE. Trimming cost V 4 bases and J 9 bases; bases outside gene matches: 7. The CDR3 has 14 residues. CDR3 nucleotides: TGTGCCAGCAGCAAAAGCGGGGGGGCCGTTGAGCAGTTCTTC. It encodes CASSKSGGAVEQFF.

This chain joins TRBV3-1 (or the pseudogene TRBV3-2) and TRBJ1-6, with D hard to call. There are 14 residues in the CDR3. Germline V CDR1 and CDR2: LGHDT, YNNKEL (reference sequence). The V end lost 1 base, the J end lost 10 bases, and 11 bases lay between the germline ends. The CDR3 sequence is CASSQATTWSPLHF. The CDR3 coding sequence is TGTGCCAGCAGCCAAGCCACAACATGGTCACCCCTCCACTTT.

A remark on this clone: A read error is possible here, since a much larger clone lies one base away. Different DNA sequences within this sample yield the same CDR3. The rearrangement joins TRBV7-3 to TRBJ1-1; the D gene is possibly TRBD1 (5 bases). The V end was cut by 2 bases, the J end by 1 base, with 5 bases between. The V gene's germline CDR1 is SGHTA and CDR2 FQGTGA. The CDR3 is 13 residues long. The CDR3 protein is CASSLQGNTEAFF. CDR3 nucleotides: TGTGCCAGCAGCTTACAGGGGAACACTGAAGCTTTCTTT.

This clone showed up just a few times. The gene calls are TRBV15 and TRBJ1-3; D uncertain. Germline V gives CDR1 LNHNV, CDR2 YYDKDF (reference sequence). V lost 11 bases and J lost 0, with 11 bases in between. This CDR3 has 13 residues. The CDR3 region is CAAGPHSGNTIYF. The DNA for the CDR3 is TGTGCCGCAGGCCCCCACTCTGGAAACACCATATATTTT.

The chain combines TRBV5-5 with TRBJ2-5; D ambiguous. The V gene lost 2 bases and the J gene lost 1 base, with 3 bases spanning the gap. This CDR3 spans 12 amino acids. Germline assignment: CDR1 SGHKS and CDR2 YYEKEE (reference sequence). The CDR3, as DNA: TGTGCCAGCAGCTTCCGCCAAGAGACCCAGTACTTC. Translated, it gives CASSFRQETQYF. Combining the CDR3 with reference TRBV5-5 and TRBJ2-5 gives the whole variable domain DAGVTQSPTHLIKTRGQQVTLRCSPISGHKSVSWYQQVLGQGPQFIFQYYEKEERGRGNFPDRFSARQFPNYSSELNVNALLLGDSALYLCASSFRQETQYFGPGTRLLVL.

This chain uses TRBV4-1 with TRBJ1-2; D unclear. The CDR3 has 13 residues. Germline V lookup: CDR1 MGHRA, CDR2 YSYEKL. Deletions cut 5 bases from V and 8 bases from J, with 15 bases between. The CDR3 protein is CASSEISLGGYTF. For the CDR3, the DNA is TGCGCCAGCAGCGAAATCTCTCTGGGCGGCTACACCTTC.

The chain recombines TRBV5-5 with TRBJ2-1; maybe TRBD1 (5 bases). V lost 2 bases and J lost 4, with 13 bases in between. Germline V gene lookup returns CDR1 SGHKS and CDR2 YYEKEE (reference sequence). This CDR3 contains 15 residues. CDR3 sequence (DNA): TGTGCCAGCAGCTTTACAGGCGACTTATACAATGAGCAGTTCTTC. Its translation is CASSFTGDLYNEQFF.

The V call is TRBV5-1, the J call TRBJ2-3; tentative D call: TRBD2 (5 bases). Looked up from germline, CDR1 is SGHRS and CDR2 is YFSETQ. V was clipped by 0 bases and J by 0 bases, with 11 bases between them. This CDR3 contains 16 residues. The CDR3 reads CASSLDGGSSTDTQYF. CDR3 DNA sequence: TGCGCCAGCAGCTTGGATGGAGGCTCTAGCACAGATACGCAGTATTTT.

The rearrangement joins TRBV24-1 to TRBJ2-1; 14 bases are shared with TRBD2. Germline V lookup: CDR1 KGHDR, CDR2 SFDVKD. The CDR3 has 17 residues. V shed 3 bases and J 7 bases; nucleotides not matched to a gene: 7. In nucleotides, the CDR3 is TGTGCCACCAGTGATCGGACTAGCGGGGGGACTAGAAATGAGCAGTTCTTC. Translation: CATSDRTSGGTRNEQFF.

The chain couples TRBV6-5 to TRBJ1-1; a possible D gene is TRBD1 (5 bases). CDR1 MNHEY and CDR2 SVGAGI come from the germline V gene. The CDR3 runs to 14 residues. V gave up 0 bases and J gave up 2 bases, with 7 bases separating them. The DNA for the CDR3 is TGTGCCAGCAGTTACTCAGGGGCAAACACTGAAGCTTTCTTT. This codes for CASSYSGANTEAFF.

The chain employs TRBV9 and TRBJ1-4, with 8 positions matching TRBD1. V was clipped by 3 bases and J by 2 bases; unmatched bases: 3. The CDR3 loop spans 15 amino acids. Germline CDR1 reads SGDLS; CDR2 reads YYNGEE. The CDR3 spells CASSAQGATNEKLFF. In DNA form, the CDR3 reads TGTGCCAGCAGCGCCCAGGGGGCCACTAATGAAAAACTGTTTTTT. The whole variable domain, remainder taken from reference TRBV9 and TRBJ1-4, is DSGVTQTPKHLITATGQRVTLRCSPRSGDLSVYWYQQSLDQGLQFLIQYYNGEERAKGNILERFSAQQFPDLHSELNLSSLELGDSALYFCASSAQGATNEKLFFGSGTQLSVL.

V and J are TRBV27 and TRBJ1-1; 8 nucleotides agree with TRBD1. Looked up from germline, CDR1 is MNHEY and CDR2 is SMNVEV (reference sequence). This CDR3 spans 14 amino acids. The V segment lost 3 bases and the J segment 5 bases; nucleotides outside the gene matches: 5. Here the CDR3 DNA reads TGTGCCAGCAGTTTCCGGACAGGGAGAACTGAAGCTTTCTTT. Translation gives CASSFRTGRTEAFF.

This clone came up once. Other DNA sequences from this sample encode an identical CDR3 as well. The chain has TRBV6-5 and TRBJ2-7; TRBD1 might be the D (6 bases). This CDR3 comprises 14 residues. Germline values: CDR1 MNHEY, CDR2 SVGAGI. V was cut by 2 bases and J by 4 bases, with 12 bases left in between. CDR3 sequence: CASSYGGQGYEQYF. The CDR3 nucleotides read TGTGCCAGCAGTTACGGAGGCCAGGGGTACGAGCAGTACTTC.

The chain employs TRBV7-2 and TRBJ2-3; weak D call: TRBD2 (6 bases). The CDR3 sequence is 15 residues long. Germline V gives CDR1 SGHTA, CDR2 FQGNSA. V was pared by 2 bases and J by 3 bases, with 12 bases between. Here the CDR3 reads CASSLRAGTTDTQYF. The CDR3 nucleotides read TGTGCCAGCAGCTTACGGGCGGGAACGACAGATACGCAGTATTTT. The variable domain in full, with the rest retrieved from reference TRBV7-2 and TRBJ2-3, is GAGVSQSPSNKVTEKGKDVELRCDPISGHTALYWYRQSLGQGLEFLIYFQGNSAPDKSGLPSDRFSAERTGGSVSTLTIQRTQQEDSAVYLCASSLRAGTTDTQYFGPGTRLTVL.

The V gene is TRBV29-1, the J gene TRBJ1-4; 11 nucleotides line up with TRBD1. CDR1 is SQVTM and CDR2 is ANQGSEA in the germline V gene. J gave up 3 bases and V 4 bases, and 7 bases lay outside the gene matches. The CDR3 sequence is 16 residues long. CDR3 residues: CSVGAGTGGPNEKLFF. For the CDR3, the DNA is TGCAGCGTTGGGGCAGGGACAGGGGGACCTAATGAAAAACTGTTTTTT.

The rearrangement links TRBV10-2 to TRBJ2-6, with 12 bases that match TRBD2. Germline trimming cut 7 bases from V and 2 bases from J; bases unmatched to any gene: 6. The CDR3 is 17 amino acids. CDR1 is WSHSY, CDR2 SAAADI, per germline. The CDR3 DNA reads TGCGCCAGCACCCCGGGACTAGCGGGCCCTGGGGCCAACGTCCTGACTTTC. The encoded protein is CASTPGLAGPGANVLTF.

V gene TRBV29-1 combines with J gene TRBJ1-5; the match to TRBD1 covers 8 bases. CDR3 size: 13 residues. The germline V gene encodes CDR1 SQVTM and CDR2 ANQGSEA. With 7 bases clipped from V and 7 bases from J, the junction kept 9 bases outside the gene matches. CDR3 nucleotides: TGCAGCGCGGCAGCAGGGGGCGACCAGCCCCAGCATTTT. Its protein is CSAAAGGDQPQHF. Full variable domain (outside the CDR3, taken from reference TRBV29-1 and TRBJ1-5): SAVISQKPSRDICQRGTSLTIQCQVDSQVTMMFWYRQQPGQSLTLIATANQGSEATYESGFVIDKFPISRPNLTFSTLTVSNMSPEDSSIYLCSAAAGGDQPQHFGDGTRLSIL.

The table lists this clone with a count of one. CDR3 protein: CASGQGSSPLHF. The CDR3 DNA reads as TGCGCCAGCGGACAGGGTAGCTCACCCCTCCACTTT. V gene TRBV4-3 combines with J gene TRBJ1-6, with 8 bases lining up with TRBD1. The CDR3 sequence is 12 residues long. Germline V gene lookup returns CDR1 LGHNA and CDR2 YSLEER. V trimming: 8 bases; J trimming: 10 bases; junction bases outside the gene matches: 4.

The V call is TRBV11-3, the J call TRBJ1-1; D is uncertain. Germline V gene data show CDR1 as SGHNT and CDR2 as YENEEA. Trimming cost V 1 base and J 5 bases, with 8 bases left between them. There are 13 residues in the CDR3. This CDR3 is CASSLAPGTEAFF. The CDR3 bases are TGTGCCAGCAGCTTAGCTCCCGGGACTGAAGCTTTCTTT.

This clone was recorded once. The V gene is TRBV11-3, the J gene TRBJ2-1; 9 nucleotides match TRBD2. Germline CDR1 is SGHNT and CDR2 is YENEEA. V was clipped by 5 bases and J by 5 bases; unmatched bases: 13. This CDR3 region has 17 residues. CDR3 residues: CASSPTPLAGGNNEQFF. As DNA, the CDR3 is TGTGCCAGCAGCCCGACCCCTCTGGCGGGAGGGAACAATGAGCAGTTCTTC.